The clone carrying this T cell receptor (beta chain) was detected many times. Its antigen is unknown. The sample originates from a study of T-cell reconstitution after alpha-beta-depleted transplantation in children. Unique molecular identifiers tagged the TCRbeta library. TCRdb processed the PCR reads anew with MiXCR; each CDR3 protein has one entry. The sample lists 550,000 to 800,000 distinct CDR3 sequences, under 15% occurring once. Study-level findings and limits: Reports say that about two months after transplant, the alpha-beta T cells came out of several hundred graft clones that had expanded. Several patients had high TCRbeta diversity at day 60; it came from surviving recipient T cells and thymic progenitors. The main origin of T-cell counts and diversity one year after transplant was newly produced T cells.

CDR1 is MGHRA and CDR2 is YSYEKL in the germline V gene. The CDR3 is made up of 14 amino acids. Between the trimmed V and J ends, which lost 3 bases and 7 bases, there was a span of 12 bases. This sequence joins TRBV4-1 and TRBJ2-2, with D possibly TRBD2 on 6 matching bases. The source of this sequence is a girl aged 2 to 10 with congenital amegakaryocytic thrombocytopenia, due to receive a stem cell transplant. The starting material was PBMCs, obtained before TCRalphabeta/CD19-depleted stem cell transplant. The CDR3 spells CASSQPSGDGELFF. The CDR3 DNA sequence: TGCGCCAGCAGCCAGCCTTCGGGGGACGGGGAGCTGTTTTTT.